Each of the 25 T cell receptor beta chains below was sequenced from the same sample in a study of T cell changes during pregnancy in multiple sclerosis. The method was immunoSEQ multiplex PCR; TCRdb's version includes in-frame clones alone and lacks a portion of them. This sample has roughly 48,000 clones, with around 92% found just once. This material consisted of CD4+ T cells from peripheral blood mononuclear cells, taken in the second trimester of pregnancy. Receptors originate from a female donor in good health, enrolled as a control in a pregnancy study.

The chain joins TRBV21-1 to TRBJ1-5; TRBD1, the D gene given by the table, was not confirmed from the DNA. TRBV21-1 is listed as a pseudogene. The CDR3 is made up of 18 amino acids. The DNA for the CDR3 is TGTGCCAGCCTTCCCACGCCGGACAGGGGGGATAGCAATCAGCCCCAGCATTTT. This translates into CASLPTPDRGDSNQPQHF.

This chain joins TRBV29-1 and TRBJ2-7; 16 nucleotides line up with TRBD2. The V and J ends lost 6 bases and 5 bases, in that order; junction bases with no gene match: 13. CDR3 size: 17 residues. Germline-derived CDR1 and CDR2 are SQVTM and ANQGSEA. The CDR3 is CSVMGTSGRAAYDEQYF. The CDR3 nucleotides read TGCAGCGTGATGGGGACTAGCGGGAGGGCCGCGTATGACGAGCAGTACTTC.

The chain couples TRBV27 to TRBJ2-1; TRBD1 aligns across 11 bases. The CDR3 is 19 amino acids. Germline CDR1 reads MNHEY; CDR2 reads SMNVEV (reference sequence). Germline trimming cut 4 bases from V and 5 bases from J; bases unmatched to any gene: 16. In nucleotides, the CDR3 is TGTGCCAGCAGTTATTGGACAGGGGGCGTTCTCGTACCCGACAATGAGCAGTTCTTC. As protein: CASSYWTGGVLVPDNEQFF.

J is TRBJ2-3 and V is TRBV6-4; D gene ambiguous. The V gene lost 5 bases and the J gene lost 6 bases, with 15 bases spanning the gap. This CDR3 spans 14 amino acids. The germline gives CDR1 MRHNA, CDR2 SNTAGT. For the CDR3, the DNA is TGTGCCAGCAGTCTAACCTTTTCCAGGGATACGCAGTATTTT. Protein sequence: CASSLTFSRDTQYF.

The J gene is TRBJ2-7, the V gene TRBV27, with 10 bases fitting TRBD1. Per germline, CDR1 MNHEY and CDR2 SMNVEV (reference sequence). V gave up 4 bases and J gave up 3 bases; unmatched junction bases: 6. The CDR3 has 15 amino acids. For the CDR3, the DNA is TGTGCCAGCAGTTGGACAGGGGGGCCGTACTACGAGCAGTACTTC. Translated: CASSWTGGPYYEQYF.

The J gene is TRBJ2-1, the V gene TRBV19; TRBD2 agrees at 13 bases. Germline loops: CDR1 LNHDA, CDR2 SQIVND (reference sequence). CDR3 size: 17 residues. After removal of 6 bases from V and 9 bases from J, the junction contained 14 bases not matched to a gene. The CDR3 DNA is TGTGCCAGTAGCTGGGCGGGACGACTAGCGGGAGGTAGTGAGCAGTTCTTC. Translated: CASSWAGRLAGGSEQFF. The whole variable domain, remainder taken from reference TRBV19 and TRBJ2-1, is DGGITQSPKYLFRKEGQNVTLSCEQNLNHDAMYWYRQDPGQGLRLIYYSQIVNDFQKGDIAEGYSVSREKKESFPLTVTSAQKNPTAFYLCASSWAGRLAGGSEQFFGPGTRLTVL.

The chain links TRBV5-1 to TRBJ2-1, with a possible D match to TRBD1 (6 bases). Trimming left V 4 bases short and J 8 bases short, with 13 bases between. The V gene's germline CDR1 is SGHRS and CDR2 YFSETQ. The CDR3 is 13 residues long. CDR3 sequence: CASSEQGLDEQFF. The DNA of the CDR3 is TGCGCCAGCAGCGAACAGGGTTTGGATGAGCAGTTCTTC.

V gene TRBV6-5 combines with J gene TRBJ1-1; the match to TRBD1 covers 8 bases. The V gene end was trimmed by 0 bases and the J gene end by 5 bases; junction bases not matched to a gene: 8. Germline lookup yields CDR1 MNHEY and CDR2 SVGAGI. CDR3 size: 16 residues. The CDR3, as DNA: TGTGCCAGCAGTTACTCGCGAACAGGGGGAGTAACTGAAGCTTTCTTT. It yields the protein CASSYSRTGGVTEAFF.

This chain connects TRBV10-3 to TRBJ2-7, with 7 bases identical to TRBD1. From germline, CDR1 is ENHRY and CDR2 SYGVKD. The CDR3 extends over 16 amino acids. After removal of 3 bases from V and 0 bases from J, the junction contained 8 bases not matched to a gene. In DNA, the CDR3 is TGTGCCATCAGTGAAACGACAGGGATCAGCTCCTACGAGCAGTACTTC. Translating gives CAISETTGISSYEQYF.

The chain carries TRBV19 and TRBJ2-7; 7 nucleotides align to TRBD2. CDR1 and CDR2 (germline): LNHDA, SQIVND (reference sequence). V was clipped by 4 bases and J by 4 bases; unmatched bases: 10. CDR3 length: 15 amino acids. CDR3 DNA sequence: TGTGCCAGTAGTAGTCCGGAGCGGGATGTTTACGAGCAGTACTTC. Amino acid sequence: CASSSPERDVYEQYF.

The chain couples TRBV5-1 to TRBJ2-1; tentatively, D is TRBD1 (5 bases). The germline V gene encodes CDR1 SGHRS and CDR2 YFSETQ. Between the trimmed V and J ends, which lost 5 bases and 8 bases, there was a span of 20 bases. The CDR3 is 15 amino acids. The CDR3 sequence: CASSQTGQSGDEQFF. As DNA, the CDR3 is TGCGCCAGCAGTCAAACAGGTCAGAGTGGCGATGAGCAGTTCTTC.

The rearrangement joins TRBV6-4 to TRBJ2-1, with 8 nucleotides matching TRBD2. The CDR3 contains 16 residues. With 2 bases clipped from V and 5 bases from J, the junction kept 8 bases outside the gene matches. CDR1 and CDR2 (germline): MRHNA, SNTAGT. The CDR3 region is CASSDTLSGSNNEQFF. For the CDR3, the DNA is TGTGCCAGCAGTGACACTCTGAGCGGGAGTAACAATGAGCAGTTCTTC.

The chain is built from TRBV5-1 and TRBJ2-5, with 7 positions matching TRBD1. The end of the DNA is better explained by TRBJ2-7, so the J call may be wrong. The germline V gene encodes CDR1 SGHRS and CDR2 YFSETQ. The CDR3 is 13 residues long. CDR3 in amino acids: CASSRDSFYEQYF. Here the CDR3 DNA reads TGCGCCAGCAGTCGGGACAGCTTCTACGAGCAGTACTTC.

V is TRBV5-1 and J is TRBJ2-1; 8 bases match TRBD1. Germline CDR1 SGHRS, CDR2 YFSETQ. This CDR3 spans 16 amino acids. V lost 0 bases, J lost 6 bases, and 8 bases stayed unmatched. The CDR3 here is CASSLAMGQASNEQFF. The CDR3 DNA follows: TGCGCCAGCAGCTTGGCCATGGGACAGGCCTCCAATGAGCAGTTCTTC.

The genes are TRBV19 and TRBJ1-2, with 7 bases aligning to TRBD1. Germline assignment: CDR1 LNHDA and CDR2 SQIVND (reference sequence). The CDR3 totals 15 residues. The V segment lost 7 bases and the J segment 3 bases; nucleotides outside the gene matches: 11. CDR3 residues: CASTFKGGGDYGYTF. CDR3 nucleotide sequence: TGTGCCAGTACCTTTAAAGGAGGGGGCGACTATGGCTACACCTTC. Variable domain in full (rest from reference TRBV19 and TRBJ1-2): DGGITQSPKYLFRKEGQNVTLSCEQNLNHDAMYWYRQDPGQGLRLIYYSQIVNDFQKGDIAEGYSVSREKKESFPLTVTSAQKNPTAFYLCASTFKGGGDYGYTFGSGTRLTVV.

This clone has only one observation. The J gene is TRBJ2-3, the V gene TRBV27, with 7 nucleotides matching TRBD2. CDR1 is MNHEY and CDR2 is SMNVEV in the germline V gene (reference sequence). CDR3 length: 20 residues. V was pared by 0 bases and J by 4 bases, with 19 bases of the junction left unmatched. The CDR3 DNA sequence: TGTGCCAGCAGTTTATCGCCCCCCGGTGCTTCGCGGGGGATCCCAGATACGCAGTATTTT. Translation: CASSLSPPGASRGIPDTQYF.

This clone has a single count. This chain links TRBV11-1 with TRBJ1-4; 8 nucleotides line up with TRBD1. This CDR3 comprises 17 residues. Losses at the gene ends were 5 bases for V and 3 bases for J; bases not matched to a gene: 11. Germline V gene lookup returns CDR1 SGHAT and CDR2 FQDESV (reference sequence). DNA of the CDR3: TGTGCCAGCAGCCGCCGCGGGCAGGGGGCTCCTAATGAAAAACTGTTTTTT. This codes for CASSRRGQGAPNEKLFF.

The V and J genes are TRBV11-2 and TRBJ2-1, with D tentatively TRBD2 (5 bases). V shed 4 bases and J shed 7 bases, with 11 bases lying between them. Germline CDR1 reads SGHAT; CDR2 reads FQNNGV. This CDR3 region has 13 residues. CDR3 nucleotides: TGTGCCAGCAGCTCCGGACTTCTGAATGAGCAGTTCTTC. It codes for CASSSGLLNEQFF.

This clone was detected only a few times. This chain connects TRBV7-9 to TRBJ1-6; TRBD1 might be the D (6 bases). The V gene lost 4 bases and the J gene lost 8 bases, with 15 bases spanning the gap. CDR3 length: 15 residues. The germline V gene encodes CDR1 SEHNR and CDR2 FQNEAQ (reference sequence). CDR3 in DNA: TGTGCCAGCAGCTCCTCGACAGGCTCTCATTCACCCCTCCACTTT. This encodes CASSSSTGSHSPLHF.

The CDR3 region is CATSIERSSGANVLTF. The CDR3 DNA is TGTGCCACCAGCATTGAAAGGAGCTCTGGGGCCAACGTCCTGACTTTC. V and J are TRBV15 and TRBJ2-6; unclear D gene. There are 16 residues in the CDR3. V was cut by 4 bases and J by 0 bases, with 10 bases left in between. The germline gives CDR1 LNHNV, CDR2 YYDKDF (reference sequence).

V usage is TRBV29-1 and J usage is TRBJ2-3; D might be TRBD2 (7 bases). The germline gives CDR1 SQVTM, CDR2 ANQGSEA. Trimming left V 7 bases short and J 4 bases short, with 18 bases between. The CDR3 is made up of 14 amino acids. DNA of the CDR3: TGCAGCGGGGGCATAGGGGGAGGGTCAGATACGCAGTATTTT. This sequence encodes CSGGIGGGSDTQYF.

J is TRBJ2-7 and V is TRBV9, with TRBD1 identical over 7 bases. This CDR3 spans 16 amino acids. Germline V lookup: CDR1 SGDLS, CDR2 YYNGEE. V lost 0 bases and J lost 5; bases outside the gene matches: 11. CDR3: CASSVAGTASVHEQYF. The CDR3 region has the DNA TGTGCCAGCAGCGTAGCAGGGACAGCTTCCGTCCACGAGCAGTACTTC.

The chain combines TRBV7-3 with TRBJ2-1; 9 bases align to TRBD2. CDR3 size: 14 residues. The germline CDR1 and CDR2 sequences are SGHTA and FQGTGA. The V segment lost 5 bases and the J segment 7 bases; nucleotides outside the gene matches: 6. The chain's CDR3 is CASSRSGSFNEQFF. The CDR3, as DNA: TGTGCCAGCAGCCGTAGCGGGAGCTTTAATGAGCAGTTCTTC.

CDR3 protein: CASSLVSGVQETQYF. CDR3 in DNA: TGTGCCAGCAGCTTAGTTAGCGGGGTGCAAGAGACCCAGTACTTC. The chain couples TRBV7-9 to TRBJ2-5; 8 bases map to TRBD2. The J segment lost 2 bases and the V segment lost 1 base, leaving 3 bases of the junction unmatched. The CDR3 runs 15 residues. Germline loops: CDR1 SEHNR, CDR2 FQNEAQ (reference sequence).

J is TRBJ1-1 and V is TRBV6-6; D gene uncertain. V was clipped by 5 bases and J by 1 base, with 8 bases between them. CDR1 is MNHNY, CDR2 SVGAGI, per germline (reference sequence). The CDR3 runs to 13 residues. The CDR3 here is CASSETWNTEAFF. DNA of the CDR3: TGTGCCAGCAGTGAGACATGGAACACTGAAGCTTTCTTT.